The 26 T cell receptor beta chains below all came from one sample that was sequenced in a study of blood T cells in healthy people across ages. Combining a sample-barcoded 5' primer with a J-beta primer mix, a second PCR ran for roughly 7 to 12 cycles. TCRdb reprocessed the 5' RACE reads via MiXCR and lists one record per CDR3 protein. Among about 690,000 distinct CDR3 sequences, approximately 40% were seen once, and the ten largest hold 30%. Sequenced input: blood. These receptors were taken from a man aged 80 or over in good health.

The V and J genes are TRBV28 and TRBJ2-4; D may be TRBD2 (5 bases). Germline assignment: CDR1 MDHEN and CDR2 SYDVKM. This CDR3 comprises 13 residues. Trimming removed 5 bases at V and 13 bases at J, with 18 bases between. Here the CDR3 DNA reads TGTGCCAGCAGTAGAACTAGTACGAATGAGCAGTACTTC. This encodes CASSRTSTNEQYF.

This CDR3 is CASSYHRDSNQPQHF. CDR3 bases: TGTGCCAGCAGTTACCACAGAGATAGCAATCAGCCCCAGCATTTT. The chain is built from TRBV6-2 or TRBV6-3 and TRBJ1-5, with D unresolved. The CDR3 extends over 15 amino acids. V lost 2 bases and J 0 bases, leaving 8 bases between the germline ends. Germline V lookup: CDR1 MNHEY, CDR2 SVGEGT.

CDR3 nucleotides: TGTGCCTGGAGCGTGGGAGGGCCCTACAATGAGCAGTTCTTC. Translation gives CAWSVGGPYNEQFF. This rearrangement joins TRBV30 to TRBJ2-1; 7 positions agree with TRBD2. Unmatched junction bases numbered 4, after V lost 3 bases and J lost 2 bases. The CDR3 has 14 residues. The germline CDR1 and CDR2 sequences are GTSNPN and SVGIG (reference sequence).

The chain uses TRBV11-2 and TRBJ2-3, with D perhaps TRBD1 (5 bases). CDR3 length: 15 residues. Trimming removed 5 bases from V and 5 bases from J, with 17 bases in between. CDR1 and CDR2 from the germline V gene are SGHAT and FQNNGV. CDR3 loop: CASSVWGRVEDTQYF. The CDR3 DNA sequence: TGTGCCAGCAGCGTTTGGGGCAGGGTGGAAGATACGCAGTATTTT.

Only a few counts were recorded for this clonotype. The V gene is TRBV20-1, the J gene TRBJ2-1; the D gene could be TRBD1 or TRBD2 (6 bases each). Trimming took 4 bases from V and 8 from J, leaving 18 bases between them. The germline gives CDR1 DFQATT, CDR2 SNEGSKA (reference sequence). CDR3 length equals 14 residues. CDR3 nucleotides: TGCAGTGCTAAAGTTCCGGGGGCCAGGGATGAGCAGTTCTTC. Its translation: CSAKVPGARDEQFF.

J is TRBJ2-7 and V is TRBV9; D might be TRBD1 (7 bases). Germline-derived CDR1 and CDR2 are SGDLS and YYNGEE. The CDR3 contains 16 residues. The V gene lost 4 bases and the J gene lost 1 base, with 18 bases spanning the gap. Here the CDR3 reads CASSPQQGGRSYEQYF. CDR3 bases: TGTGCCAGCAGCCCCCAGCAGGGGGGCCGGTCCTACGAGCAGTACTTC.

The chain couples TRBV14 to TRBJ1-6; D may be TRBD1 (6 bases). The CDR3 loop spans 15 amino acids. V lost 1 base, J lost 8 bases, and 12 bases lay in between. Germline V gene lookup returns CDR1 SGHDN and CDR2 FVKESK. DNA for the CDR3: TGTGCCAGCAGCCAAGCAGGGGCCGAGGATTCACCCCTCCACTTT. This gives the protein CASSQAGAEDSPLHF.

Note on this clonotype: A read error may explain this, as a much larger clone is one base away. The gene calls are TRBV7-9 and TRBJ2-5; 7 nucleotides line up with TRBD1. Germline lookup yields CDR1 SEHNR and CDR2 FQNEAQ (reference sequence). The V segment lost 4 bases and the J segment 2 bases; nucleotides outside the gene matches: 10. The CDR3 runs 16 residues. CDR3 sequence reads: CASSSGTANLQETQYF. In DNA, the CDR3 is TGTGCCAGCAGCTCCGGGACAGCGAATTTACAAGAGACCCAGTACTTC.

The count of this clonotype is one. The chain has TRBV7-3 and TRBJ2-7, with TRBD1 matching over 7 bases. Unmatched junction bases numbered 9, after V lost 5 bases and J lost 2 bases. The germline gives CDR1 SGHTA, CDR2 FQGTGA. This CDR3 has 15 amino acids. CDR3 in amino acids: CASSVRGTVPYEQYF. The CDR3, as DNA: TGTGCCAGCAGCGTAAGGGGGACAGTCCCCTACGAGCAGTACTTC.

In regard to this clonotype: The germline gene is not matched at one end of the junction; a read error may be the cause. The CDR3 DNA reads TGTACCAGCAGCTGGGGACAACTAAATCAGCCCCAGCATTTT. It yields the protein CTSSWGQLNQPQHF. The chain couples TRBV6-2 or TRBV6-3 to TRBJ1-5, with D perhaps TRBD1 (6 bases). This CDR3 region has 14 residues. Germline CDR1 is MNHEY and CDR2 is SVGEGT.

This clonotype was observed a handful of times. CDR3 protein: CASSLILAGGGEFF. The CDR3 DNA sequence: TGTGCCAGCAGTTTAATCCTAGCGGGAGGGGGAGAGTTCTTC. The chain couples TRBV28 to TRBJ2-1, with 12 bases fitting TRBD2. CDR3 length: 14 residues. The J segment lost 14 bases and the V segment lost 2 bases, leaving 7 bases of the junction unmatched. Germline CDR1 reads MDHEN; CDR2 reads SYDVKM. Variable domain in full (rest from reference TRBV28 and TRBJ2-1): DVKVTQSSRYLVKRTGEKVFLECVQDMDHENMFWYRQDPGLGLRLIYFSYDVKMKEKGDIPEGYSVSREKKERFSLILESASTNQTSMYLCASSLILAGGGEFFGPGTRLTVL.

This chain connects TRBV9 to TRBJ2-6; D remains ambiguous. The V end lost 4 bases, the J end lost 2 bases, and 7 bases lay between the germline ends. The CDR3 length is 14 residues. Germline CDR1 and CDR2: SGDLS and YYNGEE. The CDR3 here is CASSSQAGANVLTF. CDR3 DNA: TGTGCCAGCAGCAGCCAGGCTGGGGCCAACGTCCTGACTTTC.

This clonotype was counted between two and nine times. The V gene is TRBV9, the J gene TRBJ2-5, with TRBD1 as a possible D gene (5 bases). The CDR3 is 14 amino acids. The germline V gene has CDR1 SGDLS and CDR2 YYNGEE. The V and J ends lost 0 bases and 2 bases respectively, with 8 bases between them. The DNA for the CDR3 is TGTGCCAGCAGCGTAGGACAGCCACAAGAGACCCAGTACTTC. Protein product: CASSVGQPQETQYF.

V usage is TRBV10-3 and J usage is TRBJ2-1; D may be TRBD1 or TRBD2 (7 bases each). This CDR3 region has 17 residues. Germline V gives CDR1 ENHRY, CDR2 SYGVKD. Trimming stripped 0 bases from V and 5 bases from J, with 17 bases between. The CDR3 reads CAISESPRQGGNNEQFF. The CDR3 nucleotides read TGTGCCATCAGTGAGTCCCCCCGACAGGGAGGGAACAATGAGCAGTTCTTC.

The chain couples TRBV20-1 to TRBJ2-1, with D tentatively TRBD1 or TRBD2 (5 bases each). Germline CDR1 is DFQATT and CDR2 is SNEGSKA (reference sequence). This CDR3 is 15 amino acids long. The ends were cut back, 5 bases at V and 8 bases at J, with 22 bases in the middle. For the CDR3, the DNA is TGCAGTGCTTCCCCGGATAGCCGGGGCGGCTATGAGCAGTTCTTC. Protein sequence: CSASPDSRGGYEQFF.

The chain joins TRBV27 to TRBJ2-5; D gene ambiguous. Trimming shortened V by 3 bases and J by 1 base, and 9 bases separated the two germline ends. The CDR3 runs to 14 residues. Germline loops: CDR1 MNHEY, CDR2 SMNVEV (reference sequence). The CDR3, as DNA: TGTGCCAGCAGTTTCCTCAGTAGCCAAGAGACCCAGTACTTC. It translates to CASSFLSSQETQYF.

The V gene is TRBV2, the J gene TRBJ1-2; TRBD1 matches 7 bases. The CDR3 is made up of 14 amino acids. Germline V gene sequence: CDR1 SNHLY, CDR2 FYNNEI. J was trimmed by 7 bases and V by 0 bases; bases with no gene match: 5. The CDR3 loop is CASSEARGPGGYTF. CDR3 DNA: TGTGCCAGCAGTGAAGCAAGGGGGCCGGGTGGCTACACCTTC.

The V and J genes are TRBV6-5 and TRBJ2-1; 11 nucleotides agree with TRBD1. Germline loops: CDR1 MNHEY, CDR2 SVGAGI. Trimming removed 6 bases from V and 10 bases from J; junction bases left unmatched: 14. This CDR3 comprises 16 residues. The CDR3 nucleotides are TGTGCCAGCAGCCCGAGAGGACAGGGGGCCTCCTCCGAGCAGTTCTTC. Translation: CASSPRGQGASSEQFF.

Comments on this clonotype: Just one base apart from a much larger clone, this may be a read error. This chain links TRBV4-3 with TRBJ2-5; the D gene is possibly TRBD1 (6 bases). Between the trimmed V and J ends, which lost 4 bases and 5 bases, there was a span of 20 bases. CDR3 size: 16 residues. Germline assignment: CDR1 LGHNA and CDR2 YSLEER. CDR3 sequence: CASSRDPVQGAETQYF. CDR3 DNA: TGCGCCAGCAGCCGAGATCCGGTACAGGGAGCTGAGACCCAGTACTTC.

The rearrangement joins TRBV5-5 to TRBJ2-4; D gene uncertain. The J call is doubtful: the DNA matches TRBJ2-7 better. The CDR3 length is 16 residues. Germline V lookup: CDR1 SGHKS, CDR2 YYEKEE (reference sequence). This chain's CDR3 is CASSLNSITYGDEQYF. The DNA for the CDR3 is TGTGCCAGCAGCTTGAACAGTATTACCTACGGAGACGAGCAGTACTTC.

The chain is built from TRBV27 and TRBJ1-5; D perhaps matches TRBD1 (5 bases). The CDR3 is made up of 12 amino acids. Germline values: CDR1 MNHEY, CDR2 SMNVEV (reference sequence). V was cut by 5 bases and J by 5 bases, with 7 bases left in between. The CDR3 here is CASSEGDQPQHF. In DNA, the CDR3 is TGTGCCAGCAGTGAAGGGGATCAGCCCCAGCATTTT.

This clonotype was observed a few times. The gene calls are TRBV20-1 and TRBJ1-2, with 7 positions matching TRBD1. CDR3 length equals 14 residues. V gave up 3 bases and J gave up 10 bases; unmatched junction bases: 14. Per the germline V gene, CDR1 is DFQATT and CDR2 is SNEGSKA (reference sequence). CDR3 coding DNA: TGCAGTGCTAGTCGTGGGACAGAAGCTATGGACTACACCTTC. Translation: CSASRGTEAMDYTF.

The rearrangement links TRBV6-5 to TRBJ1-1; possible D gene TRBD1, 5 bases. Germline CDR1 is MNHEY and CDR2 is SVGAGI. The germline V and J ends were trimmed by 4 bases and 9 bases, with 15 bases remaining between them. This CDR3 contains 13 residues. CDR3 residues: CASSSQGSAKAFF. CDR3 DNA: TGTGCCAGCAGTTCCCAGGGATCGGCCAAAGCTTTCTTT.

The chain is built from TRBV28 and TRBJ2-3, with D possibly matching TRBD2 (7 bases). CDR3 length: 15 residues. V shed 5 bases and J shed 7 bases, with 19 bases lying between them. Germline CDR1 reads MDHEN; CDR2 reads SYDVKM. Here the CDR3 DNA reads TGTGCCAGCAGTCCCCCGGGGGCGGGAGCTTATACGCAGTATTTT. This encodes CASSPPGAGAYTQYF.

The chain uses TRBV6-2 or TRBV6-3 and TRBJ2-7, with D maybe TRBD1 (6 bases). Germline V lookup: CDR1 MNHEY, CDR2 SVGEGT. V lost 5 bases, J lost 7 bases, and 18 bases lay in between. This CDR3 region has 14 residues. CDR3 bases: TGTGCCAGCAGTCACGCGACAGGCCCCCGGGAGCAGTACTTC. Its protein product is CASSHATGPREQYF.

The CDR3 region has the DNA TGTGCCAGCAGCTGGACACAGGGTTCCGGGGAGCTGTTTTTT. Protein sequence: CASSWTQGSGELFF. This rearrangement joins TRBV5-4 to TRBJ2-2; D possibly corresponds to TRBD1 (6 bases). The CDR3 contains 14 residues. Trimming took off 3 bases at V and 6 bases at J, with 12 bases between the two ends. CDR1 is SGHNT, CDR2 YYREEE, per germline (reference sequence).